The present T cell receptor beta chain was sequenced within a study of chemoradiotherapy in HPV16-positive cancers. Study background: Candidate HPV-specific clones and shared TCR motifs came from two HPV16-positive patients.

V was pared by 4 bases and J by 3 bases, with 3 bases of the junction left unmatched. The CDR3 consists of 16 residues. The germline CDR1 and CDR2 sequences are SGHAT and FQNNGV. About this clone: The antigen is unknown.

Broader study findings: HPV-specific T cells were functionally defined from only a couple of HPV16-positive patients. During treatment, candidate HPV-specific clones and E7-related motifs expanded in tumor. For HPV16-positive patients, expanding HPV-responsive T cells associated with longer recurrence-free survival.

Profiled with immunoSEQ multiplex PCR; TCRdb holds only in-frame clones, not every one. The sample contains approximately 30,000 clones, 86% of which appear only once. This chain uses TRBV11-2 with TRBJ2-1, with 13 bases lining up with TRBD2. The source was blood, collected from a patient who underwent chemoradiotherapy. The sequence derives from a human donor with HPV-associated anogenital cancer. DNA for the CDR3: TGTGCCAGCAGCTGGAGACTAGCGGGGGGCTACAATGAGCAGTTCTTC. This sequence encodes CASSWRLAGGYNEQFF.